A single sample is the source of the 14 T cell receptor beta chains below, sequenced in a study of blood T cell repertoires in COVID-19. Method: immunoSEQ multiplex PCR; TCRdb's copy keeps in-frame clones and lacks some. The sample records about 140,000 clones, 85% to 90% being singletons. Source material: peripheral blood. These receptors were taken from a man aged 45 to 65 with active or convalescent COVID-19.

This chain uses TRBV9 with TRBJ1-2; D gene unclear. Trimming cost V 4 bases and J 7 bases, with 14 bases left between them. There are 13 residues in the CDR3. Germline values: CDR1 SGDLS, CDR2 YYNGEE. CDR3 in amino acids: CASSREGKGGYTF. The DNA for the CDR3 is TGTGCCAGCAGCCGTGAGGGAAAAGGTGGCTACACCTTC.

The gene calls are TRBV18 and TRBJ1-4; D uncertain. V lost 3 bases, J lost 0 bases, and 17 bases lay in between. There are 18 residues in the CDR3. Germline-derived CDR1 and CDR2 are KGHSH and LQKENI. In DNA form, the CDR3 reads TGTGCCAGCTCACCCCGATCTTTGGTAGCCGCAACTAATGAAAAACTGTTTTTT. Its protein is CASSPRSLVAATNEKLFF.

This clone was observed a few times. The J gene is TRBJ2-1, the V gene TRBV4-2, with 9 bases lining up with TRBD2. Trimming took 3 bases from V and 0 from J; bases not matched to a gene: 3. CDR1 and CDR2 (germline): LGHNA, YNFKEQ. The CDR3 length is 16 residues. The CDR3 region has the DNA TGTGCCAGCAGCCACGAAGCGGGAGGCTCCTACAATGAGCAGTTCTTC. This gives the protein CASSHEAGGSYNEQFF.

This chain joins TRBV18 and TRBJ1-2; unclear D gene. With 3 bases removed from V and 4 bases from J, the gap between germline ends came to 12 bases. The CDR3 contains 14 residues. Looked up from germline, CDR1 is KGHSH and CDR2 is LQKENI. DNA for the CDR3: TGTGCCAGCTCACCTGGTGCGGGGATCTATGGCTACACCTTC. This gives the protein CASSPGAGIYGYTF. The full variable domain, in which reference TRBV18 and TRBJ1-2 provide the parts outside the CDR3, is NAGVMQNPRHLVRRRGQEARLRCSPMKGHSHVYWYRQLPEEGLKFMVYLQKENIIDESGMPKERFSAEFPKEGPSILRIQQVVRGDSAAYFCASSPGAGIYGYTFGSGTRLTVV.

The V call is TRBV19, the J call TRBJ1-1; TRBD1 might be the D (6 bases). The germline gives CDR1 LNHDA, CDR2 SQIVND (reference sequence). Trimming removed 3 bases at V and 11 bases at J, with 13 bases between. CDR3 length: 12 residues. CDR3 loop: CASSMGGLRAFF. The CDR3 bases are TGTGCCAGTAGTATGGGGGGGCTACGTGCTTTCTTT.

CDR3 DNA: TGTGCCAGCAGTTCAGGCAGATATAGCAATCAGCCCCAGCATTTT. Translated: CASSSGRYSNQPQHF. The rearrangement joins TRBV28 to TRBJ1-5; D gene ambiguous. CDR1 is MDHEN, CDR2 SYDVKM, per germline. Trimming stripped 4 bases from V and 0 bases from J, with 10 bases between. The CDR3 consists of 15 residues.

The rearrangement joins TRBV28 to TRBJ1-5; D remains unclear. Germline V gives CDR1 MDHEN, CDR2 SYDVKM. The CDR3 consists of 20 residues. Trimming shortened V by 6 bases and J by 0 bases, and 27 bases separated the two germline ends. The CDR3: CASSRTGLASPPFSNQPQHF. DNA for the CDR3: TGTGCCAGCAGCCGAACCGGACTGGCGTCACCACCTTTTAGCAATCAGCCCCAGCATTTT.

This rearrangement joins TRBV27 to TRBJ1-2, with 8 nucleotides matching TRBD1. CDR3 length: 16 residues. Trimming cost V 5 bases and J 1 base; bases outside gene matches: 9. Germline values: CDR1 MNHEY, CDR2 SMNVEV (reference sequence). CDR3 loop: CASSTRGRLLNYGYTF. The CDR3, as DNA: TGTGCCAGCAGTACCAGGGGGCGCCTGCTTAACTATGGCTACACCTTC.

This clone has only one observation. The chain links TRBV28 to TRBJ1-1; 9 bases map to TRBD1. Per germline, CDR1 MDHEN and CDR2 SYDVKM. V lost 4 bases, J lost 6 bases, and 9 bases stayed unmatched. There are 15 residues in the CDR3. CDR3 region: CASSSPGQGNAEAFF. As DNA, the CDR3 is TGTGCCAGCAGTTCACCGGGACAGGGTAATGCTGAAGCTTTCTTT.

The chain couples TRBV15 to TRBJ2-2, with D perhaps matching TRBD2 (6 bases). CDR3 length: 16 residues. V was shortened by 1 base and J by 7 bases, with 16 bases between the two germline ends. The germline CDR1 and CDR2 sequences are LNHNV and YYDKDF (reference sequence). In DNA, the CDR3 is TGTGCCACCAGCAGAGTGGGGCGGGGTAAAGTCGGGGAGCTGTTTTTT. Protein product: CATSRVGRGKVGELFF.

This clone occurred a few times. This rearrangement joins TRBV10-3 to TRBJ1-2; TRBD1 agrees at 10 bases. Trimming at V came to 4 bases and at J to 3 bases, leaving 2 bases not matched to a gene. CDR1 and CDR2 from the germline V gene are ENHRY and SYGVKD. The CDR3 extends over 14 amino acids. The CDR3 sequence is CAISVGTGDYGYTF. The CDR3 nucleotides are TGTGCCATCAGTGTAGGGACAGGGGACTATGGCTACACCTTC.

CDR3 coding DNA: TGTGCCAGCAGCAACCCGGGACAGGGCATTCACGAGCAGTACTTC. Protein sequence: CASSNPGQGIHEQYF. J is TRBJ2-7 and V is TRBV6-2 or TRBV6-3; TRBD1 aligns across 9 bases. The CDR3 loop spans 15 amino acids. CDR1 and CDR2 from the germline V gene are MNHEY and SVGEGT. Losses at the gene ends were 6 bases for V and 5 bases for J; bases not matched to a gene: 11.

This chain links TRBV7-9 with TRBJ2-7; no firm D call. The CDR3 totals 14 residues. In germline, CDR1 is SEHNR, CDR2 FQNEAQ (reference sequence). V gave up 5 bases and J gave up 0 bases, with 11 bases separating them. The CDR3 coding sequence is TGTGCCAGCAGCCCAAGAGAGCGCTCCTACGAGCAGTACTTC. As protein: CASSPRERSYEQYF. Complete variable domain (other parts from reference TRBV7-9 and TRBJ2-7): DTGVSQNPRHKITKRGQNVTFRCDPISEHNRLYWYRQTLGQGPEFLTYFQNEAQLEKSRLLSDRFSAERPKGSFSTLEIQRTEQGDSAMYLCASSPRERSYEQYFGPGTRLTVT.

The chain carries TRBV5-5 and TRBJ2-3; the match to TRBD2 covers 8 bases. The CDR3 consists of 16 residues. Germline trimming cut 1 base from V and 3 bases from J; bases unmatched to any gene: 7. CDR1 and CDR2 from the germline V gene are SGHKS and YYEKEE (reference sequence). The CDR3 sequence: CASSLLGLARTDTQYF. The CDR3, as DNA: TGTGCCAGCAGCTTGCTCGGACTAGCTAGGACAGATACGCAGTATTTT.